This T cell receptor (beta chain) was recorded in a study of early T cells in non-severe SARS-CoV-2 infection. Overall study findings and caveats: Anti-spike CD8 responses were favored in VDJdb matching, and private and CD4 specificities were missed.

A single record per CDR3 protein comes from TCRdb applying MiXCR to the 5' RACE reads. The sample holds fewer than 110,000 distinct CDR3 sequences; roughly 10% are singletons and the top ten take 6.5% to 8%. Looked up from germline, CDR1 is DFQATT and CDR2 is SNEGSKA (reference sequence). The ends were cut back, 0 bases at V and 3 bases at J, with 12 bases in the middle. The CDR3 has 14 residues. Regarding this clonotype: What it recognizes is unknown.

The sequence came from an adult who was a healthcare worker with PCR-confirmed SARS-CoV-2 infection or an uninfected control (not recorded which). The genes are TRBV20-1 and TRBJ2-7; D possibly corresponds to TRBD1 (5 bases). Sample: whole blood. The CDR3 DNA reads as TGCAGTGCTAGAGATCTCAGGGCCCACTACGAGCAGTACTTC. It specifies CSARDLRAHYEQYF.